Detailed here is one T cell receptor beta chain. Its target is unknown. This sample is part of a study of vaccination and CD4 T cells after COVID-19. Study summary: Overlapping spike peptides of SARS-CoV-2, HCoV-NL63, HCoV-OC43 and HCoV-229E stimulated the cells.

As to treatment: roughly 10-day PBMC culture with coronavirus spike peptide pools or control peptides (ViraFEST assay). ViraFEST used peptide pools to expand antigen-specific T cells and subsequently sequenced their TCRs. A half-volume replacement of the medium with fresh IL-2 medium was performed on days 3 and 7. CDR1 is DFQATT and CDR2 is SNEGSKA in the germline V gene (reference sequence). The CDR3 has 15 amino acids. V lost 0 bases, J lost 6 bases, and 10 bases stayed unmatched. The Oncomine TCR Beta short-read assay sequenced DNA from cultured CD4+ T cells. In this case, cultured CD4+ T cells provided the extracted genomic DNA. MiXCR, applied by TCRdb to the PCR reads, yields one record per CDR3 protein. The repertoire consists of around 9,000 distinct CDR3 sequences, with around 57% occurring once and the leading ten covering approximately 7.6%.

This chain joins TRBV20-1 and TRBJ1-1; 7 bases map to TRBD1. The sequenced material came from CD4+ T cells from blood, cultured in vitro. The TCR originated in a human donor who had recovered from COVID-19. Here the CDR3 reads CSARDMETGTPEAFF. The DNA of the CDR3 is TGCAGTGCTAGAGATATGGAGACAGGGACCCCTGAAGCTTTCTTT.